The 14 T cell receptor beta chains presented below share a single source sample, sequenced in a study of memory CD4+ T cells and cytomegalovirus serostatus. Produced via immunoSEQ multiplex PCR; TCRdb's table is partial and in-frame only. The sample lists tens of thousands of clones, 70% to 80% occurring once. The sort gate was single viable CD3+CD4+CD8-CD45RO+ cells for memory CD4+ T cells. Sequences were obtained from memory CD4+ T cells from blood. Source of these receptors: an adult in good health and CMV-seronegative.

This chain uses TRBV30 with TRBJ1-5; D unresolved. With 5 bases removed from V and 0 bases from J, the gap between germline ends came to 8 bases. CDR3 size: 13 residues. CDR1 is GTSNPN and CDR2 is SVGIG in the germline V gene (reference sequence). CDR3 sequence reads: CAWGVDSNQPQHF. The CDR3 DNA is TGTGCCTGGGGAGTTGATAGCAATCAGCCCCAGCATTTT.

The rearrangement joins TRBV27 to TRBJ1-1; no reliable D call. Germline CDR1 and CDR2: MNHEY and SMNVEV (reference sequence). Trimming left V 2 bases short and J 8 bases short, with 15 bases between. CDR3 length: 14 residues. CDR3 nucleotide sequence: TGTGCCAGCAGTTTAGGACTCCTGCTGGGGGAAGCTTTCTTT. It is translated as CASSLGLLLGEAFF.

The CDR3 DNA follows: TGTGCCAGCAGCTTAGGTAGGCGTGCAGATACGCAGTATTTT. This sequence encodes CASSLGRRADTQYF. The gene calls are TRBV7-2 and TRBJ2-3; D remains ambiguous. V was clipped by 1 base and J by 4 bases, with 9 bases between them. The CDR3 is 14 residues long. Per the germline V gene, CDR1 is SGHTA and CDR2 is FQGNSA.

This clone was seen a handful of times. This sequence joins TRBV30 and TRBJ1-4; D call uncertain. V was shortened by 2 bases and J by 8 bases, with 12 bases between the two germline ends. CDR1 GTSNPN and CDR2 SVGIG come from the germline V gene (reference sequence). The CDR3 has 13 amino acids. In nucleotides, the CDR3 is TGTGCCTGGAGTTCCCTAGCTGGGGAAAAACTGTTTTTT. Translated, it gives CAWSSLAGEKLFF.

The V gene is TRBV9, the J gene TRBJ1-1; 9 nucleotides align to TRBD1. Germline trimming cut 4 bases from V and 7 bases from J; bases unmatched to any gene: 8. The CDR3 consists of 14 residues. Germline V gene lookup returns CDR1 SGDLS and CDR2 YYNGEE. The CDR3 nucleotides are TGTGCCAGCAGCACAATCTCGGACAGGGGTGAAGCTTTCTTT. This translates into CASSTISDRGEAFF.

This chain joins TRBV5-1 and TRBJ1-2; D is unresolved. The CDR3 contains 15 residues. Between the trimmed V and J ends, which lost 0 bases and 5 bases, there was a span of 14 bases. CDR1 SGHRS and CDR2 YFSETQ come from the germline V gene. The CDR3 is CASSLDGNRVYGYTF. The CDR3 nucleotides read TGCGCCAGCAGCTTGGATGGGAACCGTGTTTATGGCTACACCTTC. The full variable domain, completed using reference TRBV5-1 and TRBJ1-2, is KAGVTQTPRYLIKTRGQQVTLSCSPISGHRSVSWYQQTPGQGLQFLFEYFSETQRNKGNFPGRFSGRQFSNSRSEMNVSTLELGDSALYLCASSLDGNRVYGYTFGSGTRLTVV.

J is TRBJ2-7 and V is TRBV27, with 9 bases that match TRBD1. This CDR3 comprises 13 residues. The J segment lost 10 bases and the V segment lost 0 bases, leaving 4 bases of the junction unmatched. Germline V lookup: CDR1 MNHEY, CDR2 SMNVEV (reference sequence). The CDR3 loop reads CASSLSTGGGQYF. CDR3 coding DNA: TGTGCCAGCAGTTTATCCACAGGGGGCGGACAGTACTTC.

Written as DNA, the CDR3 is TGTGCCAGCTCACAGGGGCAGAATTCACCCCTCCACTTT. Its translation is CASSQGQNSPLHF. V is TRBV18 and J is TRBJ1-6; D might be TRBD1 (5 bases). This CDR3 comprises 13 residues. V was shortened by 4 bases and J by 7 bases, with 8 bases between the two germline ends. Germline V gene lookup returns CDR1 KGHSH and CDR2 LQKENI.

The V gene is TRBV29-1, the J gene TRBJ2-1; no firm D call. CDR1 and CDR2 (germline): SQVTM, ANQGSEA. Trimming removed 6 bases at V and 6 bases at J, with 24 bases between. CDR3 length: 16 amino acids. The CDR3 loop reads CSVVLILDSGTNEQFF. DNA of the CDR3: TGCAGCGTCGTGTTGATCCTCGATTCGGGTACCAATGAGCAGTTCTTC.

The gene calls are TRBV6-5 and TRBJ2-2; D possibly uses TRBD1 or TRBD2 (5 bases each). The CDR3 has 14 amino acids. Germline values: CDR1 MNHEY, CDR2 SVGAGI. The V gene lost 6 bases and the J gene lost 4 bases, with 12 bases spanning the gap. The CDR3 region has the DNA TGTGCCAGCAGACTCGGGACGGCCACCGGGGAGCTGTTTTTT. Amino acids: CASRLGTATGELFF.

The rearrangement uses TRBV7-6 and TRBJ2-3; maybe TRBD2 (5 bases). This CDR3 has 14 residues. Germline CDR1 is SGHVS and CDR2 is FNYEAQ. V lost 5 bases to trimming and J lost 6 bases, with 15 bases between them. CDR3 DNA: TGTGCCAGCAGCCCCTCGGGATTGGCGGATACGCAGTATTTT. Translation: CASSPSGLADTQYF.

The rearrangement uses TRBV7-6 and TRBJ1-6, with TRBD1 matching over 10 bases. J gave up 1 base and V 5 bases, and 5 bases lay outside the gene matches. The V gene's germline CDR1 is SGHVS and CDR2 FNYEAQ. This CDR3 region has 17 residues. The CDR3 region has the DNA TGTGCCAGCAGCCGACAGGGGGCAAGGTCCTATAATTCACCCCTCCACTTT. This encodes CASSRQGARSYNSPLHF.

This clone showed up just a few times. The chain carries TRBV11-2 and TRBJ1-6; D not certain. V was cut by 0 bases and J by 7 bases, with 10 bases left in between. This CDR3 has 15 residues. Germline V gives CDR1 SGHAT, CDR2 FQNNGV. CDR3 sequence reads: CASSLDFSPNSPLHF. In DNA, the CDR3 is TGTGCCAGCAGCTTAGATTTTTCCCCGAATTCACCCCTCCACTTT.

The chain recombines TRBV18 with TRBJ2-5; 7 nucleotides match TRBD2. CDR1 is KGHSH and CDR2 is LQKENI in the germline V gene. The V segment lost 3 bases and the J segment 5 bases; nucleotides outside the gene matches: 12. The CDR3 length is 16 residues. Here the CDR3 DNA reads TGTGCCAGCTCACCCGGAAAGCGGGAAGGTCTGGAGACCCAGTACTTC. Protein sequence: CASSPGKREGLETQYF.